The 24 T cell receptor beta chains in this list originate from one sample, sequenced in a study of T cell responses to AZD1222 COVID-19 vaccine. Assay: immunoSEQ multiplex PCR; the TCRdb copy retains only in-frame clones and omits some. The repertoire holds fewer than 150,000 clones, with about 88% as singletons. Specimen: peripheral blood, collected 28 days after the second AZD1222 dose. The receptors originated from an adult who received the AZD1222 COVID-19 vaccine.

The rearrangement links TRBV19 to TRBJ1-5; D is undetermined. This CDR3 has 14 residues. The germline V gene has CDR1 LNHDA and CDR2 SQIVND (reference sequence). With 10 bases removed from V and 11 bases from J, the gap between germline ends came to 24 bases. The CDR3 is CATTLGYPISAQHF. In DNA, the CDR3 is TGTGCCACCACCCTCGGGTATCCTATCTCTGCCCAGCATTTT.

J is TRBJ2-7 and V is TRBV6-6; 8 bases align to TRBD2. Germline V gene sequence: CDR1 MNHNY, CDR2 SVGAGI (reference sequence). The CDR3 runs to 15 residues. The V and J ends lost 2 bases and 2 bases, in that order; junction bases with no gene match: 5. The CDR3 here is CASSYETSVTYEQYF. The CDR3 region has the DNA TGTGCCAGCAGTTACGAGACTAGCGTTACCTACGAGCAGTACTTC.

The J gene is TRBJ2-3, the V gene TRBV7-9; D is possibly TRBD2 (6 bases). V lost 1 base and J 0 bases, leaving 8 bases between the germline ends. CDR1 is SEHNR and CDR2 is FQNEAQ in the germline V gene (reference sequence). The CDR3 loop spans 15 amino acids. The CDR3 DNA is TGTGCCAGCAGCTTAGGACTAGGGAGCACAGATACGCAGTATTTT. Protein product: CASSLGLGSTDTQYF.

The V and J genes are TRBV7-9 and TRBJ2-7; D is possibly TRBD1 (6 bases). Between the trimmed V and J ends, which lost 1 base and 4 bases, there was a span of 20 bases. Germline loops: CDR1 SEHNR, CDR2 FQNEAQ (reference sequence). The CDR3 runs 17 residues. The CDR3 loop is CASSLVGPGHTGYEQYF. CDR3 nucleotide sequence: TGTGCCAGCAGCTTAGTTGGGCCGGGACACACGGGGTACGAGCAGTACTTC.

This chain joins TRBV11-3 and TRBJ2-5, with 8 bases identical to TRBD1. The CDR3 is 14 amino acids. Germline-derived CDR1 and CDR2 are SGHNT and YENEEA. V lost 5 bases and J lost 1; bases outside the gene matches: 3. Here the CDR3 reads CASSHGQGQETQYF. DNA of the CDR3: TGTGCCAGCAGCCACGGACAGGGCCAAGAGACCCAGTACTTC.

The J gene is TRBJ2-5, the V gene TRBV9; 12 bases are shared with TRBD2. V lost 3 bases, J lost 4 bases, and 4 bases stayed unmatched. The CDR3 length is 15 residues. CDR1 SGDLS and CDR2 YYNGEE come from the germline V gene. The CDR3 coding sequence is TGTGCCAGCAGCGACAGACTAGCGGGAGTAGAGACCCAGTACTTC. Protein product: CASSDRLAGVETQYF.

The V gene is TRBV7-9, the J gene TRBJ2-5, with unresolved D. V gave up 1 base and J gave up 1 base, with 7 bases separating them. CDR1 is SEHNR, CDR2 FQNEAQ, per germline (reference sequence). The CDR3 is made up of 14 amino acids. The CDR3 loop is CASSLDSLQETQYF. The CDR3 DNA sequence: TGTGCCAGCAGCTTAGACAGCCTCCAAGAGACCCAGTACTTC.

CDR3 nucleotides: TGTGCCAGCAGCCAACCTTTGCGCTACGAGCAGTACTTC. Its protein is CASSQPLRYEQYF. The chain uses TRBV5-8 and TRBJ2-7, with D unclear. V was pared by 4 bases and J by 3 bases, with 11 bases between. CDR1 is SGHTS, CDR2 YDEGEE, per germline. The CDR3 is made up of 13 amino acids.

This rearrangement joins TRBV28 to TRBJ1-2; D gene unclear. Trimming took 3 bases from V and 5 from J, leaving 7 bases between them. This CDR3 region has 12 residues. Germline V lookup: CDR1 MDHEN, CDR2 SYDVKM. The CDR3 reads CASSFASYGYTF. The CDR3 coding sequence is TGTGCCAGCAGTTTTGCCAGTTATGGCTACACCTTC.

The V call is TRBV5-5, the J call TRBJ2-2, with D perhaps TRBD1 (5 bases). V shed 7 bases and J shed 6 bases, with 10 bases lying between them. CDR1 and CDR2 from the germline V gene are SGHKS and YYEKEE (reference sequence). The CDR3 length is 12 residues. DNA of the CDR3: TGTGCCAGCGTTAGGGGTCCCGGGGAGCTGTTTTTT. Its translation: CASVRGPGELFF.

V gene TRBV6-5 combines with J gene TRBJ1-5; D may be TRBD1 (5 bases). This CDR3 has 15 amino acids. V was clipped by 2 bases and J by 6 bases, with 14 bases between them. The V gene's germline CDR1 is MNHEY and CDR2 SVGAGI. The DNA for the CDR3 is TGTGCCAGCAGTTACGGTGGGCAGGGCGGTCAGCCCCAGCATTTT. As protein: CASSYGGQGGQPQHF.

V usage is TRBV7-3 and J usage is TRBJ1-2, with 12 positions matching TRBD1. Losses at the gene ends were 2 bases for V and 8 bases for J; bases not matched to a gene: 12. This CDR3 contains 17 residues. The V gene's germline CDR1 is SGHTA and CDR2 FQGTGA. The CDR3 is CASSLDRDSGTGGGYTF. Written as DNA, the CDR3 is TGTGCCAGCAGCTTAGACCGGGACTCCGGGACAGGGGGCGGCTACACCTTC. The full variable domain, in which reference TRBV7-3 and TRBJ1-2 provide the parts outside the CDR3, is GAGVSQTPSNKVTEKGKYVELRCDPISGHTALYWYRQSLGQGPEFLIYFQGTGAADDSGLPNDRFFAVRPEGSVSTLKIQRTERGDSAVYLCASSLDRDSGTGGGYTFGSGTRLTVV.

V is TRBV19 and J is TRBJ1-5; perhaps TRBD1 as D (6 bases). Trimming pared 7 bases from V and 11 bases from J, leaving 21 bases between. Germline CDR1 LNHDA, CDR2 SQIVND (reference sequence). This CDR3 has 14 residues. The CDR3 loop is CASNREDIQGTQHF. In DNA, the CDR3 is TGTGCCAGTAACCGTGAGGACATCCAGGGGACCCAGCATTTT.

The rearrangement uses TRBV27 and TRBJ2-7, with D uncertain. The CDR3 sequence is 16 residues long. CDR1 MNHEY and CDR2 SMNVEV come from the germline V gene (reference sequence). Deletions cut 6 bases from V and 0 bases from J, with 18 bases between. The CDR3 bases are TGTGCCAGCAGCAAGTACCTAGGGCGTAACTCCTACGAGCAGTACTTC. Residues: CASSKYLGRNSYEQYF.

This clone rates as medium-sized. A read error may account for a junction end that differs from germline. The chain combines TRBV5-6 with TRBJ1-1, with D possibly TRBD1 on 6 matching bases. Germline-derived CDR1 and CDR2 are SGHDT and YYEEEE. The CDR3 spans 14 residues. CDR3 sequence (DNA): TGTGCCAGCAGCTTGGCCACCTCCGGGACAAAAGCCAGATTT. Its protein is CASSLATSGTKARF.

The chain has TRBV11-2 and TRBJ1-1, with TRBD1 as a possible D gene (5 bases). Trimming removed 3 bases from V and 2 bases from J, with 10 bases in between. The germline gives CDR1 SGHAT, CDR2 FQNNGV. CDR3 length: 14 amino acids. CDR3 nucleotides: TGTGCCAGCAGCTTCGGGGCAGAAAACACTGAAGCTTTCTTT. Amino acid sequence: CASSFGAENTEAFF.

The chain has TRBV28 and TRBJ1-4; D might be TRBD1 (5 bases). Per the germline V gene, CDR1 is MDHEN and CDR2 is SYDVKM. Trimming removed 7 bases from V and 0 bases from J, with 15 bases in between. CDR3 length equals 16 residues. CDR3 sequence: CASTERGSATNEKLFF. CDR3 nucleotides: TGTGCCAGCACCGAACGGGGGTCTGCAACTAATGAAAAACTGTTTTTT.

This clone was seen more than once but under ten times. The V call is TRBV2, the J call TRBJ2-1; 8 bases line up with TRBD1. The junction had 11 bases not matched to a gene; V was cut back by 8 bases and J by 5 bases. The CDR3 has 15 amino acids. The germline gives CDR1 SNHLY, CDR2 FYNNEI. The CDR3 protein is CASSRQGRSDNEQFF. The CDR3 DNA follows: TGTGCCAGCTCGAGACAGGGGAGATCCGACAATGAGCAGTTCTTC.

The CDR3 DNA reads TGTGCCAGCAGTCCCACGGGACAAGAGACCCAGTACTTC. Residues: CASSPTGQETQYF. This chain links TRBV7-8 with TRBJ2-5, with D possibly TRBD2 on 5 matching bases. V lost 6 bases, J lost 2 bases, and 10 bases lay in between. This CDR3 has 13 residues. The germline CDR1 and CDR2 sequences are SGHVS and FQNEAQ.

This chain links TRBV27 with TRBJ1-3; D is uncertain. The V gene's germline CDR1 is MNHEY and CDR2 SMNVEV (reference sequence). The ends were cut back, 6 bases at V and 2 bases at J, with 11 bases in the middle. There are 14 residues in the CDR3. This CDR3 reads CASSSGPTGNTIYF. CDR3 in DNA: TGTGCCAGCAGCTCCGGCCCTACTGGAAACACCATATATTTT.

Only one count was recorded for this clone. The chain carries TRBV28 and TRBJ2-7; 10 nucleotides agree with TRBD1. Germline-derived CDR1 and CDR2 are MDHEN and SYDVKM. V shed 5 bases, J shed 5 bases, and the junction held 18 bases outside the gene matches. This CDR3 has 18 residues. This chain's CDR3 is CASSLMTGGIRVLNEQYF. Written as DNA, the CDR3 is TGTGCCAGCAGTCTGATGACAGGGGGCATAAGGGTTCTCAACGAGCAGTACTTC.

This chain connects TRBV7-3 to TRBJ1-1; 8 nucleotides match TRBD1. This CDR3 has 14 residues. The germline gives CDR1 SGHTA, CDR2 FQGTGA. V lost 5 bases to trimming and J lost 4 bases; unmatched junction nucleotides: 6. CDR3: CASSPDRVTTEAFF. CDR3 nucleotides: TGTGCCAGCAGCCCGGACAGGGTGACCACTGAAGCTTTCTTT. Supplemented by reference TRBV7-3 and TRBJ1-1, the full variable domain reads GAGVSQTPSNKVTEKGKYVELRCDPISGHTALYWYRQSLGQGPEFLIYFQGTGAADDSGLPNDRFFAVRPEGSVSTLKIQRTERGDSAVYLCASSPDRVTTEAFFGQGTRLTVV.

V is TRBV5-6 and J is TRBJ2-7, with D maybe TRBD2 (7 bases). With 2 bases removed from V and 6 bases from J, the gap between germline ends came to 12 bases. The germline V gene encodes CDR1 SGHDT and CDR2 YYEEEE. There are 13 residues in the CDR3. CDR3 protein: CASSFGGRGEQYF. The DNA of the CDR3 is TGTGCCAGCAGCTTCGGGGGGCGAGGCGAGCAGTACTTC.

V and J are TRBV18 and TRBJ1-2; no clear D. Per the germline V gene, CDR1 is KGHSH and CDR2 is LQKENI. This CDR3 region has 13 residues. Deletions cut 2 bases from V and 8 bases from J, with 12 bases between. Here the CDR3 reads CASSPLEGEGYTF. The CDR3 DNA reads TGTGCCAGCTCACCATTAGAAGGAGAAGGCTACACCTTC.